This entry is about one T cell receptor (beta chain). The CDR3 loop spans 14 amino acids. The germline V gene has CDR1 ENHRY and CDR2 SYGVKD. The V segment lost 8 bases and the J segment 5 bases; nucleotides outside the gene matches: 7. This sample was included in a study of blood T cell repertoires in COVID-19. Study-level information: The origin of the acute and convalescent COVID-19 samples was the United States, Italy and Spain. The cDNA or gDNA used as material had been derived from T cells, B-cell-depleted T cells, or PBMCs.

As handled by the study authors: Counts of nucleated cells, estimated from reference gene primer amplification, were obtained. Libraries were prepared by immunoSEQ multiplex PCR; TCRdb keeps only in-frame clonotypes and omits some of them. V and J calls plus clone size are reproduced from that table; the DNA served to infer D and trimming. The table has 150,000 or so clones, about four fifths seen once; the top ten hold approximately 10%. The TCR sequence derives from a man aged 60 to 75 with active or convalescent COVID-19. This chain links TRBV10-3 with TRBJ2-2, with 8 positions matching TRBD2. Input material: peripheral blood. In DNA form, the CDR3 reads TGTGCCATCGGTCACCGGGAGGGGACCGGGGAGCTGTTTTTT. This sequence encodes CAIGHREGTGELFF.